This T cell receptor (beta chain) was obtained from a study of beta chain features in type 1 diabetes. The study's findings and limits: Moderate yet significant TCRB CDR3 shortening was seen in Type 1 diabetes patients in all four CD4+ subsets. Type 1 diabetes patients showed fewer insertions and more deletions at VDJ junctions. Among patients, naive, central memory and Treg TCRB repertoires appeared more similar than among healthy donors.

Purity above 95% was achieved in all sorted populations. Expressed TCRB transcripts were sequenced after all isolated RNA was converted to cDNA. Clones were sequenced by immunoSEQ multiplex PCR, and TCRdb holds only the in-frame ones, with some missing. The sample lists roughly 250,000 clones, 9.6% occurring once. This clone appeared a few times. Its specificity is unknown. Between the trimmed V and J ends, which lost 4 bases and 5 bases, there was a span of 14 bases. Germline values: CDR1 MNHEY, CDR2 SMNVEV (reference sequence). The CDR3 spans 14 residues. This chain joins TRBV27 and TRBJ2-5; tentatively, D is TRBD2 (7 bases). The specimen sequenced was naive CD4+ T cells from blood. This receptor was taken from a woman aged 18-35 years in good health. CDR3 DNA: TGTGCCAGCAGTTCTACAGGGAGGGCGGAGACCCAGTACTTC. Translation gives CASSSTGRAETQYF.